This paragraph covers one T cell receptor (beta chain) sequence. Its antigen is currently unknown. The sample belongs to a study of blood T cells in healthy people across ages. The donors, aged roughly 6 to 90, were healthy Caucasians from Russia. The draw of peripheral blood yielded ten milliliters from each donor. Alongside a J-beta primer mix, a sample-barcoded 5' primer served in a second PCR lasting roughly 7 to 11 cycles. TCRdb ran MiXCR on the 5' RACE reads and lists one entry per CDR3 protein. The table records 450,000 to 700,000 distinct CDR3 sequences, 25% to 30% of them present only once. Study findings and constraints: The study regarded diversity estimates from one million T cells as underestimates.

This CDR3 has 17 amino acids. V was pared by 4 bases and J by 0 bases, with 11 bases of the junction left unmatched. Germline V gives CDR1 DFQATT, CDR2 SNEGSKA (reference sequence). This chain joins TRBV20-1 and TRBJ1-5; 8 positions agree with TRBD1. This TCR came from a woman in her seventies in good health. Source material: blood. The CDR3 loop reads CSAIIQGDLYSNQPQHF. The CDR3 DNA is TGCAGTGCTATAATACAGGGGGACCTTTATAGCAATCAGCCCCAGCATTTT.